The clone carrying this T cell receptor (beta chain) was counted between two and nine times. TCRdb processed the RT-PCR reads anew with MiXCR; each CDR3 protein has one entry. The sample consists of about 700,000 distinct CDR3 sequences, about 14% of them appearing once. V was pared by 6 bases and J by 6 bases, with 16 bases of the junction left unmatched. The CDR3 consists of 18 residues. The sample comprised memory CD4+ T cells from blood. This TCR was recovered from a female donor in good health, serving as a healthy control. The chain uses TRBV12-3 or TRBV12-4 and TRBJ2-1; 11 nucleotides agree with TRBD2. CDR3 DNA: TGTGCCAGCAGAGTCAACCAGGGCGTAGCGGGAGGGCCCAATGAGCAGTTCTTC. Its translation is CASRVNQGVAGGPNEQFF.